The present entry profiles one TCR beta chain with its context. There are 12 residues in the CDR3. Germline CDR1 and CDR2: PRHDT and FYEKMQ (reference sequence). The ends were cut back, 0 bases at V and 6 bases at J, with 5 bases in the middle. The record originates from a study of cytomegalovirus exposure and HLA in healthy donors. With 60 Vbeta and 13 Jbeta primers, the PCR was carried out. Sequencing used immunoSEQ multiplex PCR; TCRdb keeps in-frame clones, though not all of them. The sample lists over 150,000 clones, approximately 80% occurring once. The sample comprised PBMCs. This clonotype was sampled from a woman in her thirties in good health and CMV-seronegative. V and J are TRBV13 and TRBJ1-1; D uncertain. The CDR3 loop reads CASSLGAPEAFF. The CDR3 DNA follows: TGTGCCAGCAGCTTAGGAGCTCCTGAAGCTTTCTTT.